This record covers a single TCR beta chain. This sample stems from a study of blood T cell repertoires in COVID-19. Germline lookup yields CDR1 KGHDR and CDR2 SFDVKD. Deletions cut 4 bases from V and 5 bases from J, with 12 bases between. The CDR3 length is 14 residues. The repertoire was sequenced with immunoSEQ multiplex PCR; TCRdb's copy has only in-frame clones and lacks some. In the table there are about 170,000 clones, around 89% of which are singletons. The source is a man aged 45 to 65 who had recovered from COVID-19. The V call is TRBV24-1, the J call TRBJ2-3; a possible D gene is TRBD1 (5 bases). The sequencing input was peripheral blood. CDR3 bases: TGTGCCACCAGTGACTCTGGGGCTATAGATACGCAGTATTTT. This sequence encodes CATSDSGAIDTQYF.